These 22 T cell receptor beta chains were sequenced from one sample in a study of blood T cell repertoires in COVID-19 (dated by TCRdb to 2018 to 2021). The library was obtained by the immunoSEQ multiplex PCR assay. Drawn from immuneACCESS, this table holds only the in-frame rearrangements with V and J called that TCRdb kept. Clones are partly lost; checked studies trace under half to an unresolved V gene and leave the rest unexplained. The sample includes under 100,000 clones, with roughly 80% observed a single time. Approximately 23% of the sample goes to the ten largest clones. The sample taken for sequencing was peripheral blood. Receptor source: a man of 80 years or more with active or convalescent COVID-19.

This chain joins TRBV6-1 and TRBJ1-2; 7 bases map to TRBD1. The germline V gene encodes CDR1 MNHNS and CDR2 SASEGT. Trimming at V came to 2 bases and at J to 4 bases, leaving 7 bases not matched to a gene. The length of the CDR3 is 15 residues. CDR3 coding DNA: TGTGCCAGCAGTGAATCCACAGGGGACCCCTATGGCTACACCTTC. Translated, it gives CASSESTGDPYGYTF.

The rearrangement uses TRBV4-3 and TRBJ1-1; 7 bases line up with TRBD1. This CDR3 contains 14 residues. The V gene end was trimmed by 3 bases and the J gene end by 5 bases; junction bases not matched to a gene: 6. Germline-derived CDR1 and CDR2 are LGHNA and YSLEER. The CDR3 DNA sequence: TGCGCCAGCAGCCATGACAGGGAAGGGACTGAAGCTTTCTTT. Amino acids: CASSHDREGTEAFF.

The chain is built from TRBV7-2 and TRBJ2-2, with 8 bases matching TRBD1. Trimming cost V 5 bases and J 0 bases; bases outside gene matches: 5. Germline loops: CDR1 SGHTA, CDR2 FQGNSA. The CDR3 extends over 16 amino acids. The chain's CDR3 is CASSPGTGTNTGELFF. The CDR3 DNA follows: TGTGCCAGCAGCCCAGGGACAGGAACGAACACCGGGGAGCTGTTTTTT.

This clone was counted once. V is TRBV6-5 and J is TRBJ2-7, with D possibly being TRBD2 (5 bases). CDR3 size: 15 residues. Trimming took off 4 bases at V and 0 bases at J, with 13 bases between the two ends. Germline lookup yields CDR1 MNHEY and CDR2 SVGAGI. The CDR3 reads CASSSRGDASYEQYF. DNA for the CDR3: TGTGCCAGCAGTTCCCGGGGAGATGCCTCCTACGAGCAGTACTTC.

The rearrangement links TRBV27 to TRBJ2-1; TRBD2 matches 13 bases. The CDR3 is 15 amino acids. V lost 7 bases, J lost 9 bases, and 9 bases stayed unmatched. Per the germline V gene, CDR1 is MNHEY and CDR2 is SMNVEV (reference sequence). CDR3 sequence reads: CASKRTSGGVGEQFF. CDR3 coding DNA: TGTGCCAGCAAGCGGACTAGCGGGGGAGTGGGTGAGCAGTTCTTC.

This chain joins TRBV28 and TRBJ1-2, with D unresolved. Trimming removed 6 bases at V and 4 bases at J, with 18 bases between. Germline V lookup: CDR1 MDHEN, CDR2 SYDVKM. The CDR3 extends over 15 amino acids. In DNA, the CDR3 is TGTGCCAGCAGCGAACCCGCAGAGGGCCGCTATGGCTACACCTTC. Translating gives CASSEPAEGRYGYTF.

The chain uses TRBV4-3 and TRBJ1-2; 10 bases agree with TRBD1. The germline gives CDR1 LGHNA, CDR2 YSLEER. The CDR3 spans 17 residues. V gave up 0 bases and J gave up 6 bases; unmatched junction bases: 10. The CDR3 loop is CASSQDALGTGVHGYTF. CDR3 DNA: TGCGCCAGCAGCCAAGATGCACTGGGGACAGGGGTTCATGGCTACACCTTC.

This rearrangement joins TRBV4-1 to TRBJ1-5, with D possibly matching TRBD1 (5 bases). V lost 3 bases and J lost 7, with 13 bases in between. The germline CDR1 and CDR2 sequences are MGHRA and YSYEKL. The CDR3 has 14 residues. The CDR3 sequence is CASSQSGIGQPQHF. The CDR3 DNA reads TGCGCCAGCAGCCAGTCAGGGATCGGCCAGCCCCAGCATTTT.

The chain carries TRBV19 and TRBJ1-5; TRBD1 agrees at 9 bases. The V and J ends lost 2 bases and 0 bases, in that order; junction bases with no gene match: 5. This CDR3 is built from 17 residues. The germline V gene encodes CDR1 LNHDA and CDR2 SQIVND (reference sequence). The CDR3 bases are TGTGCCAGTAGTATACTACAGGGGGCGGATAGCAATCAGCCCCAGCATTTT. Residues: CASSILQGADSNQPQHF.

V gene TRBV9 combines with J gene TRBJ2-7; possibly TRBD2 for D (6 bases). Per germline, CDR1 SGDLS and CDR2 YYNGEE. Trimming stripped 2 bases from V and 7 bases from J, with 13 bases between. This CDR3 region has 13 residues. CDR3 sequence: CASSVDYRGEQYF. The CDR3 region has the DNA TGTGCCAGCAGCGTCGATTATCGGGGGGAGCAGTACTTC.

This rearrangement joins TRBV5-1 to TRBJ2-1, with D perhaps matching TRBD2 (6 bases). With 0 bases removed from V and 6 bases from J, the gap between germline ends came to 13 bases. Germline CDR1 and CDR2: SGHRS and YFSETQ. The CDR3 consists of 15 residues. The CDR3 region is CASSLAGTSTNEQFF. The CDR3, as DNA: TGCGCCAGCAGCTTGGCCGGGACTTCTACCAATGAGCAGTTCTTC.

The chain employs TRBV29-1 and TRBJ2-7; D remains ambiguous. Looked up from germline, CDR1 is SQVTM and CDR2 is ANQGSEA. The CDR3 length is 11 residues. V lost 5 bases and J 5 bases, leaving 10 bases between the germline ends. The CDR3 loop is CSVRFRNEQYF. As DNA, the CDR3 is TGCAGCGTTCGGTTCAGGAACGAGCAGTACTTC.

This CDR3 reads CASSYPLGSSYEQYF. In DNA form, the CDR3 reads TGTGCCAGCAGTTATCCCCTTGGGAGCTCCTACGAGCAGTACTTC. This chain connects TRBV6-6 to TRBJ2-7; tentative D call: TRBD2 (5 bases). Trimming took off 3 bases at V and 0 bases at J, with 12 bases between the two ends. The CDR3 has 15 residues. The V gene's germline CDR1 is MNHNY and CDR2 SVGAGI (reference sequence).

This clone occurred once. The chain couples TRBV6-5 to TRBJ1-4; 8 nucleotides match TRBD1. Trimming at V came to 6 bases and at J to 3 bases, leaving 6 bases not matched to a gene. The CDR3 is 15 amino acids. Germline values: CDR1 MNHEY, CDR2 SVGAGI. CDR3 nucleotide sequence: TGTGCCAGCAGCCACTTGGGACAGGCTAATGAAAAACTGTTTTTT. This gives the protein CASSHLGQANEKLFF.

The chain joins TRBV23-1 to TRBJ1-2, with 8 bases that match TRBD1. TRBV23-1 is assigned to the ORF class and has an uncertain function. This CDR3 has 15 amino acids. V shed 7 bases and J 6 bases; nucleotides not matched to a gene: 13. CDR3 sequence reads: CASTQGQGRGNGYTF. CDR3 bases: TGCGCCAGCACCCAAGGACAGGGTCGGGGAAATGGCTACACCTTC.

In its sample, this clone was seen a few times. V and J are TRBV19 and TRBJ1-2, with 9 bases aligning to TRBD1. The CDR3 has 16 amino acids. The V and J ends lost 6 bases and 4 bases, in that order; junction bases with no gene match: 12. Germline CDR1 and CDR2: LNHDA and SQIVND (reference sequence). The chain's CDR3 is CASRTAGQGNSYGYTF. In nucleotides, the CDR3 is TGTGCCAGTAGAACGGCCGGACAGGGGAATAGCTATGGCTACACCTTC.

The chain combines TRBV7-8 with TRBJ1-1; D is unresolved. Germline loops: CDR1 SGHVS, CDR2 FQNEAQ. CDR3 size: 15 residues. Trimming removed 1 base from V and 4 bases from J, with 13 bases in between. CDR3 nucleotide sequence: TGTGCCAGCAGCTTAGAGGCGTGGGCGAGCACTGAAGCTTTCTTT. This translates into CASSLEAWASTEAFF.

The rearrangement uses TRBV19 and TRBJ2-5, with 11 bases matching TRBD1. The CDR3 extends over 16 amino acids. V shed 4 bases and J 5 bases; nucleotides not matched to a gene: 9. Germline-derived CDR1 and CDR2 are LNHDA and SQIVND (reference sequence). CDR3 in DNA: TGTGCCAGTAGTAACCTCGGGACAGGGGGTCTGGAGACCCAGTACTTC. It specifies CASSNLGTGGLETQYF.

The chain carries TRBV25-1 and TRBJ2-1, with 12 positions matching TRBD2. The CDR3 runs to 18 residues. Unmatched junction bases numbered 17, after V lost 4 bases and J lost 10 bases. Germline V gives CDR1 MGHDK, CDR2 SYGVNS. CDR3 protein: CASSALAGGTRRGIEQFF. The CDR3 coding sequence is TGTGCCAGCAGTGCACTAGCGGGGGGTACGCGGAGAGGAATAGAGCAGTTCTTC.

CDR3 bases: TGTGCCAGCTCACCGCTTGACAGGGGAACCCTTAAAGCTGGAAACACCATATATTTT. Protein product: CASSPLDRGTLKAGNTIYF. The chain employs TRBV18 and TRBJ1-3, with 8 bases identical to TRBD1. There are 19 residues in the CDR3. J gave up 2 bases and V 3 bases, and 15 bases lay outside the gene matches. Germline loops: CDR1 KGHSH, CDR2 LQKENI.

The CDR3 protein is CASSLGTEYGYTF. In DNA form, the CDR3 reads TGTGCCAGTAGCCTAGGGACAGAGTATGGCTACACCTTC. The V gene is TRBV19, the J gene TRBJ1-2; TRBD1 matches 7 bases. After removal of 6 bases from V and 5 bases from J, the junction contained 6 bases not matched to a gene. From germline, CDR1 is LNHDA and CDR2 SQIVND (reference sequence). This CDR3 is 13 amino acids long.

This clone was counted a few times. The chain joins TRBV5-4 to TRBJ1-4; D remains unclear. From germline, CDR1 is SGHNT and CDR2 YYREEE (reference sequence). The germline V and J ends were trimmed by 0 bases and 6 bases, with 12 bases remaining between them. CDR3 length equals 15 residues. CDR3 coding DNA: TGTGCCAGCAGCTTGGGCGATCCTCTCCATGAAAAACTGTTTTTT. Translating gives CASSLGDPLHEKLFF. The full variable domain, its missing parts supplied by reference TRBV5-4 and TRBJ1-4, is ETGVTQSPTHLIKTRGQQVTLRCSSQSGHNTVSWYQQALGQGPQFIFQYYREEENGRGNFPPRFSGLQFPNYSSELNVNALELDDSALYLCASSLGDPLHEKLFFGSGTQLSVL.